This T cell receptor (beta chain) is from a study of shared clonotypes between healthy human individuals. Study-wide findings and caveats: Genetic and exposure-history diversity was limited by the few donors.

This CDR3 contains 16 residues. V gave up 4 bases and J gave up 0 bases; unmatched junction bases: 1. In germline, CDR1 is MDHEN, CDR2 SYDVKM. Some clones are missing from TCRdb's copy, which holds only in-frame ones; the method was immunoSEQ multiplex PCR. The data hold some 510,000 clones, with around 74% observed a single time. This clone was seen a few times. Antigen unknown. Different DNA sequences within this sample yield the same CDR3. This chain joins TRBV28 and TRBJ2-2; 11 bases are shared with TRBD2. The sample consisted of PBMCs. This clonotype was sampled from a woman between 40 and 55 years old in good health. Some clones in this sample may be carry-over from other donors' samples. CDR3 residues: CASSWGLAANTGELFF. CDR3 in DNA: TGTGCCAGCAGTTGGGGACTAGCGGCGAACACCGGGGAGCTGTTTTTT.